This T cell receptor (beta chain) originates from a study of CD8+ T cells in alopecia areata. Study findings and constraints: Tofacitinib did not eliminate many expanded lesional clones from scalp or blood. Uncertainty remains about how baseline CD8+ expansion links to response, with one nonresponder.

On this clone: What it binds is not known.

Sequencing templates came from extracted RNA that was reverse transcribed into cDNA. TCRdb keeps only in-frame clones here, not all; method: immunoSEQ multiplex PCR. The sample shows under 150,000 clones, over 60% of them seen only once. With 5 bases removed from V and 6 bases from J, the gap between germline ends came to 11 bases. The CDR3 covers 13 residues. Germline V lookup: CDR1 MGHDK, CDR2 SYGVNS. Regarding treatment: oral pan-JAK inhibitor, 5-10 mg twice daily. Sequenced here: CD4+ T cells sorted from blood, sampled at week 4, from a patient treated with tofacitinib. The receptor's source is a human donor with alopecia areata. The chain uses TRBV25-1 and TRBJ2-1; D possibly matches TRBD1 or TRBD2 (5 bases each). The CDR3 loop is CASSHPGRNEQFF. In nucleotides, the CDR3 is TGTGCCAGCAGTCATCCGGGACGCAATGAGCAGTTCTTC.